This T cell receptor beta chain was profiled in a study of a mutant IDH1 vaccine in newly diagnosed glioma listed by TCRdb under 2021. Regarding the study in general: Vaccination began 4-6 weeks after radiotherapy alone, or alongside temozolomide cycles in the chemotherapy-containing groups. Before enrollment, most patients had been given radiochemotherapy with temozolomide as standard therapy, while the rest had received either radiotherapy alone or temozolomide alone. For exploratory analyses, around 23 treated patients had longitudinal TCRB deep sequencing done wherever samples were available. Six visits were used for peripheral blood collection: V03 (baseline), V05, V07, V10, V12 and V13. The week-35 safety follow-up was designated visit V12, and the week-47 end of study was designated visit V13. The approximately 29 treated patients were approximately 62% male and around 38% female, with a mean age of approximately 38 years. On the study overall, not on this receptor specifically: Vaccine-induced immune responses across multiple MHC alleles were detected in 80% to 95% of patients. PBMC samples for TCRB deep sequencing were selected based on availability. The authors stated that sample limitations prevented analyses of patient blood samples from being reproduced. Changes in the top peripheral T cell clonotypes picked up by TCRB sequencing did not appear to be linked to pseudoprogression.

Preparation of the library involved the immunoSEQ multiplex PCR assay. Rearranged TCR beta chain sequences were amplified using the hsTCRB Kit according to the manufacturer's protocol. TCRB libraries were sequenced on an Illumina MiSeq. In the original analysis: The proprietary platform of the kit vendor was used for demultiplexing, trimming and gene mapping. Held by TCRdb, this immuneACCESS table contains in-frame sequences only and omits some clones. Under half of the omission traces to an unresolved V gene where checked; the cause of the rest is unknown. V and J calls and clone size follow that table, whereas D and trimming were derived from the DNA. The sample table records 20,000 or so clones; roughly 80% of these occur just once. The top ten clones comprise roughly 2.8% of the sample. Taken with the paper, the label for time point translates to: week 47, end of study. Each vaccine dose was 300 ug of a 20-mer mutant IDH1 peptide in Montanide, given subcutaneously with topical imiquimod. Across visits V03 through V10, patients got a total of eight vaccinations, given in weeks 1, 3, 5, 7, 11, 15, 19 and 23. Newly diagnosed WHO grade 3 or 4 IDH1-mutant astrocytomas showing loss of nuclear ATRX were present in the donors. The samples were drawn from NOA16, a multicentre, single-arm, open-label phase I trial in Germany that tested a mutant IDH1 peptide vaccine in humans for the first time. Genomic DNA for TCRB sequencing was isolated from EDTA blood with the DNeasy Blood and Tissue Kit.

Note on this clone: The target of this receptor is not known. The record has no base qualities; no much larger clone is one base away.

The V end loses 4 bases and the J end loses 3 bases, and a stretch of 9 bases separates them. Sequences KGHSH (CDR1) and LQKENI (CDR2) are obtained from the germline V gene. Counted from cysteine to phenylalanine, this CDR3 has 13 amino acids. The retained sequence is limited to the CDR3, 39 bases, with the frame set at the first base. In this chain, TRBV18 is recombined with TRBJ1-2, with TRBD1 perhaps the D gene, on 6 matching bases. Sample: PBMCs, taken from a glioma patient whose treatment included an IDH1 peptide vaccine. This receptor was taken from a man aged 35 to 55 with glioma. The CDR3 has the sequence CASSLGGDYGYTF. Read as DNA, the sequence is TGTGCCAGCTCACTGGGGGGCGACTATGGCTACACCTTC.